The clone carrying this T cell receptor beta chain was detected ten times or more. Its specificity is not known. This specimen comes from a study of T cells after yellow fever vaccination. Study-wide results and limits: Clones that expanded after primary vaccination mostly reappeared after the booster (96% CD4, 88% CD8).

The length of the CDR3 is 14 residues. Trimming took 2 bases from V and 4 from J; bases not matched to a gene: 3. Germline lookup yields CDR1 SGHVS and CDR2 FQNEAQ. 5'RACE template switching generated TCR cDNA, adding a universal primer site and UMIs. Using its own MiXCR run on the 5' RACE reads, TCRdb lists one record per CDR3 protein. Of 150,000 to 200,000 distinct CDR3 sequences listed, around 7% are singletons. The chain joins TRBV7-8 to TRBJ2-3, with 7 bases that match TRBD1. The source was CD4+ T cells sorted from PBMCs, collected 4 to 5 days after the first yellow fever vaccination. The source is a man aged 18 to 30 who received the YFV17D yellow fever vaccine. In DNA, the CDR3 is TGTGCCAGCAGCTTATCAACAGGGGCAGATACGCAGTATTTT. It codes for CASSLSTGADTQYF.